This T cell receptor (beta chain) was captured by sequencing in a study of blood T cell repertoires in COVID-19. Study details: COVID-19 samples from acute and convalescent phases originated in the United States, Italy and Spain. PBMCs, B-cell-depleted T cells, or T cells provided the cDNA or gDNA that made up the material.

In germline, CDR1 is MGHDK, CDR2 SYGVNS. The CDR3 sequence is 15 residues long. Trimming removed 1 base at V and 2 bases at J, with 12 bases between. Authors' processing steps: Quantification of nucleated cells was approximated via reference gene primer amplification. TCRdb keeps only in-frame clones here, not all; method: immunoSEQ multiplex PCR. V, J and clone size were drawn from that table, and D and trimming were deduced from the DNA. The table records some 350,000 clones, 80% to 90% of them present only once. The TCR sequence derives from a man aged 18 to 30 who had recovered from COVID-19. The specimen sequenced was PBMCs or T cells enriched from blood (not recorded which). The chain links TRBV25-1 to TRBJ2-7, with a tentative D call TRBD2 (5 bases). The CDR3: CASSESKDSAYEQYF. DNA of the CDR3: TGTGCCAGCAGTGAATCCAAGGATAGCGCCTACGAGCAGTACTTC.